This TCR beta chain was documented in a study of T cells after yellow fever vaccination. General observations from the study: A limited proportion of clonotypes was detected within both the CD4 and CD8 compartments.

The germline V gene has CDR1 LGHNA and CDR2 YSLEER. The CDR3 covers 18 residues. With 4 bases clipped from V and 0 bases from J, the junction kept 14 bases outside the gene matches. For this clonotype: Its cognate antigen is unknown.

MiXCR, applied by TCRdb to the 5' RACE reads, yields one record per CDR3 protein. Here the sample spans some 300,000 distinct CDR3 sequences, approximately 8% being singletons. The chain uses TRBV4-3 and TRBJ1-2; 7 bases fit TRBD1. The TCR comes from a man aged 18 to 35 who received the YFV17D yellow fever vaccine. The sequenced sample was PBMCs, obtained roughly 45 days after the first yellow fever vaccination. The CDR3 here is CASSPIIPGQISNYGYTF. As DNA, the CDR3 is TGCGCCAGCAGCCCTATAATTCCGGGACAGATTTCTAACTATGGCTACACCTTC.